This entry features one T cell receptor (beta chain) sequence. Its antigen is not known. The data stem from a study of T cell repertoires in cytomegalovirus infection. MiXCR, run by TCRdb on the reads, gives a single entry per CDR3 protein. The sample contains about 700,000 distinct CDR3 sequences, roughly 30% of which appear only once. The CDR3 is 14 amino acids. Trimming cost V 6 bases and J 13 bases, with 19 bases left between them. This chain joins TRBV12-3 or TRBV12-4 and TRBJ1-6; no reliable D call. Material: cultured PBMCs, obtained from culture after CMV antigen stimulation. The source of this sequence is a human donor in good health (CMV status not recorded). Some clones in this sample may be carry-over from other donors' samples. CDR3 protein: CASSIEGVGSPLHF. The DNA for the CDR3 is TGTGCCAGCAGCATCGAGGGCGTGGGTTCGCCCCTCCACTTT.